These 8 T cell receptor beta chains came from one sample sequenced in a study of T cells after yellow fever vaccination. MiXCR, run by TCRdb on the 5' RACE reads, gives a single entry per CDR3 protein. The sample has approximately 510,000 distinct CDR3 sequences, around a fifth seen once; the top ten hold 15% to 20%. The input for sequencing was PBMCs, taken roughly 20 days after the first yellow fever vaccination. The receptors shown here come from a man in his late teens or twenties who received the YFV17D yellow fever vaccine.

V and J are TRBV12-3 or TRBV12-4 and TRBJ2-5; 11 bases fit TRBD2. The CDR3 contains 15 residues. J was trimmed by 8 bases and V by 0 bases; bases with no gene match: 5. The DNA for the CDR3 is TGTGCCAGCAGTTTAGCGGCCGGGACTAGCGGCACCCAGTACTTC. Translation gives CASSLAAGTSGTQYF.

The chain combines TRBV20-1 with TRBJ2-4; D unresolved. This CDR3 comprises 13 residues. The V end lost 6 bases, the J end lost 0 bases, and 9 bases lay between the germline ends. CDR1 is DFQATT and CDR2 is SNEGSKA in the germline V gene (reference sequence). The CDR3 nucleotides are TGCAGTGCCAATCGGCCAGCCAAAAACATTCAGTACTTC. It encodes CSANRPAKNIQYF.

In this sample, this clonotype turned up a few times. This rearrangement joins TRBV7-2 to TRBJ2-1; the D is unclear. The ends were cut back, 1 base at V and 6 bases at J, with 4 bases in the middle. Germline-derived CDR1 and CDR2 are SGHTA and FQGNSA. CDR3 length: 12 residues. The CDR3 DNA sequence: TGTGCCAGCAGCTTAGACTTCAATGAGCAGTTCTTC. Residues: CASSLDFNEQFF.

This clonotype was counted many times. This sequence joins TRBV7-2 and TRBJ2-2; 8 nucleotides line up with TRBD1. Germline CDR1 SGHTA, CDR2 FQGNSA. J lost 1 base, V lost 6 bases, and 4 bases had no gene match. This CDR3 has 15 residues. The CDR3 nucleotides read TGTGCCAGCAGGACCGGGACAGGGAACACCGGGGAGCTGTTTTTT. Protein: CASRTGTGNTGELFF.

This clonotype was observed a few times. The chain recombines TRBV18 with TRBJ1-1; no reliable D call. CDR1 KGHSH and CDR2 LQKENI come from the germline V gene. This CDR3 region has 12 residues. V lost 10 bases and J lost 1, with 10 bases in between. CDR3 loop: CATASGNTEAFF. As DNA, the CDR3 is TGTGCCACCGCGTCGGGGAACACTGAAGCTTTCTTT.

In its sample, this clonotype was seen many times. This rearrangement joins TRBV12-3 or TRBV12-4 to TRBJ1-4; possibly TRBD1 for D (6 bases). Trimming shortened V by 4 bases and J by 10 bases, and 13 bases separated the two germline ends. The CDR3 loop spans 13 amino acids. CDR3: CASSSTGFLKLFF. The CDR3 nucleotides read TGTGCCAGCAGTTCGACAGGCTTTTTAAAACTGTTTTTT.

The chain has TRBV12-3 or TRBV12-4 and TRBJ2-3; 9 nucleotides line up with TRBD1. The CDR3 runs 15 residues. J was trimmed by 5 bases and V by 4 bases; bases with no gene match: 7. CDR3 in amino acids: CASSSEQGAGDTQYF. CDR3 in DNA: TGTGCCAGCAGTTCTGAACAGGGGGCGGGAGATACGCAGTATTTT.

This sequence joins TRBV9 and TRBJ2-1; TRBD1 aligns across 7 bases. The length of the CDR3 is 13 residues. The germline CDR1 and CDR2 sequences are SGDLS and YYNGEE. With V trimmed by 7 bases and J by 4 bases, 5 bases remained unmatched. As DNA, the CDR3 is TGTGCCAGCGAGGGGGCGAGGTACAATGAGCAGTTCTTC. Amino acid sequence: CASEGARYNEQFF.